This TCR beta chain was sequenced for a study of long-term antiretroviral therapy in people with HIV. The libraries were made with immunoSEQ v3.0 at survey level. It was roughly 40,000-55,000 T-cell genomes per sample that sequencing targeted. TCRdb keeps only in-frame clones here, not all; method: immunoSEQ multiplex PCR. The top ten hold around 13% of the sample, which has 33,000 or so clones, around four fifths seen once. At minimum, one pre-ART and two post-ART PBMC samples were obtained from each donor. This clone has more than one count but fewer than ten. CDR3 length: 13 residues. Per germline, CDR1 SGHAT and CDR2 FQNNGV. The V end lost 4 bases, the J end lost 8 bases, and 14 bases lay between the germline ends.

The origin of this receptor is a man aged 18 to 35 with HIV. The specimen comprised unsorted PBMCs, sampled 0.3 years after starting antiretroviral therapy. The chain uses TRBV11-2 and TRBJ1-2; perhaps TRBD1 as D (6 bases). The CDR3 reads CASSSRTGGGYTF. The CDR3 DNA sequence: TGTGCCAGCAGCTCCCGGACTGGGGGCGGCTACACCTTC.